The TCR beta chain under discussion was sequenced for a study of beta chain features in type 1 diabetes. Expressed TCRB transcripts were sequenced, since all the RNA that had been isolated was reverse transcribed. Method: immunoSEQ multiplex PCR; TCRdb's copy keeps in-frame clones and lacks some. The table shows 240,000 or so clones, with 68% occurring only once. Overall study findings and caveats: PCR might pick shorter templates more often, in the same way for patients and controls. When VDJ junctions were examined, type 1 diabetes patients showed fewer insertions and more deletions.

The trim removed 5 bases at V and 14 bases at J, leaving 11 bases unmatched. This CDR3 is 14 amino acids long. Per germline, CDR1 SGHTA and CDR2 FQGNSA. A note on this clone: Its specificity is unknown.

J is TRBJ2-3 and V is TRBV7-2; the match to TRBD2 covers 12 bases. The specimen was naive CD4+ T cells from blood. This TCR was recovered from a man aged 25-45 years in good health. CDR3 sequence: CASSLTPTSGSLYF. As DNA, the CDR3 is TGTGCCAGCAGCCTAACCCCGACTAGCGGGAGCTTGTATTTT.